This is a list of T cell receptor beta chains from one sample in a study of T cell repertoires in cytomegalovirus infection. For these TCRs, the target antigens are not known. TCRdb reprocessed the reads via MiXCR and lists one record per CDR3 protein. The profile shows around 430,000 distinct CDR3 sequences, approximately 42% of them singletons. This specimen was cultured PBMCs, taken from culture after CMV antigen stimulation. The receptors come from a human donor in good health (CMV status not recorded). Some clones in this sample may be carry-over from other donors' samples. Both conserved end residues are part of each CDR3. The D gene is left open where the match is weak.

cdr3_aa | j_call | v_call | d_call | cdr3_length
CASSRRGMNTGELFF | TRBJ2-2 | TRBV6-5 | NA | 15
CASSEPPDRADTQYF | TRBJ2-3 | TRBV6-1 | TRBD1 | 15
CASSPWAGAINYGYTF | TRBJ1-2 | TRBV4-1 | NA | 16
CASSFRRLASGELSF | TRBJ2-2 | TRBV7-2 | TRBD2 | 15
CSAPRLAGTTGELFF | TRBJ2-2 | TRBV20-1 | TRBD2 | 15
CASDGGDAQYF | TRBJ2-3 | TRBV2 | NA | 11
CASSAPSYEQYF | TRBJ2-7 | TRBV7-2 | NA | 12
CSAPTWDTQYF | TRBJ2-3 | TRBV20-1 | NA | 11
CAISSSDRDPLGYTF | TRBJ1-2 | TRBV10-3 | TRBD1 | 15
CASSLQGARANVLTF | TRBJ2-6 | TRBV5-5 | TRBD1 | 15
CASSRTSSTGELFF | TRBJ2-2 | TRBV6-2/TRBV6-3 | TRBD2 | 14
CASSIGRTPQETQYF | TRBJ2-5 | TRBV19 | NA | 15
CASSLSQGADTQYF | TRBJ2-3 | TRBV7-2 | NA | 14
CASSPNDGDRGRGYTEAFF | TRBJ1-1 | TRBV11-2 | TRBD1 | 19
CASALGGGETQYF | TRBJ2-5 | TRBV7-2 | NA | 13
CASSSRTFTDTQYF | TRBJ2-3 | TRBV7-9 | NA | 14
CASSLVGRRNTIYF | TRBJ1-3 | TRBV7-8 | NA | 14
CASGRTGTSLATGELFF | TRBJ2-2 | TRBV7-8 | TRBD2 | 17
CASSPRLAGAHNEQFF | TRBJ2-1 | TRBV12-3/TRBV12-4 | TRBD2 | 16
CATLPRGQGAEAFF | TRBJ1-1 | TRBV15 | TRBD1 | 14
CASSLAIGTDTQYF | TRBJ2-3 | TRBV11-2 | NA | 14
CASSSGLAGGIYNEQFF | TRBJ2-1 | TRBV7-2 | TRBD2 | 17
CASSSSRGDTGELFF | TRBJ2-2 | TRBV27 | NA | 15
CASSPPGLAGADEQFF | TRBJ2-1 | TRBV5-4 | TRBD2 | 16
CASTTGTVYGYTF | TRBJ1-2 | TRBV7-2 | NA | 13
CASSAGPTNTGELFF | TRBJ2-2 | TRBV11-2 | NA | 15
CASSPVDIGNTEAFF | TRBJ1-1 | TRBV18 | NA | 15
CASSLRPRQQNFYGYTF | TRBJ1-2 | TRBV27 | NA | 17
CASSVSGQEGANEKLFF | TRBJ1-4 | TRBV7-9 | TRBD1 | 17
CASSSGRPGVYDEQFF | TRBJ2-1 | TRBV5-4 | NA | 16
CASQPTGGGTEAFF | TRBJ1-1 | TRBV28 | NA | 14
CASRATWMNTEAFF | TRBJ1-1 | TRBV19 | NA | 14
CASSGVTLSYEQYF | TRBJ2-7 | TRBV7-9 | NA | 14
CASRTTGPSGELFF | TRBJ2-2 | TRBV28 | TRBD1 | 14
CSADPGESAHEQYF | TRBJ2-7 | TRBV20-1 | NA | 14
CASSYGTLRTQYF | TRBJ2-5 | TRBV6-5 | NA | 13
CASSLYRVGDTEAFF | TRBJ1-1 | TRBV12-3/TRBV12-4 | NA | 15
CASSTGQNNEQFF | TRBJ2-1 | TRBV5-4 | NA | 13
CASTPRGRSSYEQYF | TRBJ2-7 | TRBV12-3/TRBV12-4 | TRBD2 | 15
CASSLGLSSYEQYF | TRBJ2-7 | TRBV12-3/TRBV12-4 | NA | 14
CASRALGGETQYF | TRBJ2-5 | TRBV6-2/TRBV6-3 | NA | 13
CASSSYRADTQYF | TRBJ2-3 | TRBV5-1 | NA | 13
CASSLVGGGYGYTF | TRBJ1-2 | TRBV7-9 | NA | 14
CASSYSGMTRYNEQFF | TRBJ2-1 | TRBV6-5 | NA | 16
CASSSRRTAAKKLFF | TRBJ1-4 | TRBV12-3/TRBV12-4 | NA | 15
CASSYPGQGNTGELFF | TRBJ2-2 | TRBV11-2 | TRBD1 | 16
CASSPRASGGYNEQFF | TRBJ2-1 | TRBV5-4 | TRBD2 | 16
CASRRLGGAGNEQYF | TRBJ2-7 | TRBV5-3 | NA | 15
CASSLLQLSETQYF | TRBJ2-5 | TRBV7-2 | NA | 14
CASSAGTEAFF | TRBJ1-1 | TRBV10-3 | NA | 11
CASSSRQTNYGYTF | TRBJ1-2 | TRBV7-2 | NA | 14
CASSSNPPLAGGIKNIQYF | TRBJ2-4 | TRBV7-6 | TRBD2 | 19
CATSDLGVESSEQFF | TRBJ2-1 | TRBV24-1 | NA | 15
CASSFGQSVYNEQFF | TRBJ2-1 | TRBV5-1 | NA | 15
CASSLRVPYNEQFF | TRBJ2-1 | TRBV7-8 | NA | 14
CASSRTDRGHTNIQYF | TRBJ2-4 | TRBV7-9 | TRBD1 | 16
CASRDGTGGMNTEAFF | TRBJ1-1 | TRBV4-1 | TRBD1 | 16